The 22 T cell receptor beta chains below come from one sample, sequenced in a study of post-analysis software for immune sequencing data. Study observations and caveats: Compared with controls, patients had more of 4 to 6 TRBV segments, including TRBV5-6, TRBV5-1 and TRBV20-1.

Included in the TCR beta cDNA libraries were unique molecular identifiers. TCRdb reanalysed the PCR reads using MiXCR and keeps one entry per CDR3 protein. The sample includes some 370,000 distinct CDR3 sequences, about a third seen only once; the top ten take 13%. Their recognized antigens are unknown. The sample taken for sequencing was blood. Receptors were obtained from a girl between 5 and 17 years old with multiple sclerosis.

This clonotype was seen only a few times. The chain couples TRBV20-1 to TRBJ1-2, with D tentatively TRBD1 (6 bases). Germline CDR1 DFQATT, CDR2 SNEGSKA (reference sequence). This CDR3 spans 15 amino acids. Trimming stripped 0 bases from V and 2 bases from J, with 13 bases between. The CDR3 loop is CSARDRGQMNYGYTF. The CDR3 DNA follows: TGCAGTGCTAGAGATCGCGGACAGATGAACTATGGCTACACCTTC.

The chain carries TRBV7-2 and TRBJ1-4; no clear D gene. Germline-derived CDR1 and CDR2 are SGHTA and FQGNSA. The CDR3 sequence is 13 residues long. Trimming removed 8 bases at V and 4 bases at J, with 11 bases between. For the CDR3, the DNA is TGTGCCAGCTCGGACCCCCTTAATGAAAAACTGTTTTTT. Protein: CASSDPLNEKLFF.

V is TRBV6-1 and J is TRBJ1-1, with a tentative D call TRBD1 (6 bases). The CDR3 spans 17 residues. Germline lookup yields CDR1 MNHNS and CDR2 SASEGT. V gave up 7 bases and J gave up 0 bases, with 21 bases separating them. This chain's CDR3 is CASKKPGQTIMNTEAFF. CDR3 in DNA: TGTGCCAGCAAGAAACCGGGACAAACCATTATGAACACTGAAGCTTTCTTT.

V and J are TRBV7-8 and TRBJ2-7; 9 bases map to TRBD2. J lost 4 bases, V lost 5 bases, and 3 bases had no gene match. Germline CDR1 and CDR2: SGHVS and FQNEAQ. This CDR3 is 13 amino acids long. CDR3 nucleotide sequence: TGTGCCAGCAGCGGGAGCGGGGGGTACGAGCAGTACTTC. Translated: CASSGSGGYEQYF.

This clonotype was seen a few times. V gene TRBV7-2 combines with J gene TRBJ1-5; TRBD1 is a possible D gene (6 bases). The V and J ends lost 6 bases and 6 bases respectively, with 18 bases between them. Germline-derived CDR1 and CDR2 are SGHTA and FQGNSA. This CDR3 region has 15 residues. CDR3 in DNA: TGTGCCAGCAGTACTCAGGGGAGCCTCAGTCAGCCCCAGCATTTT. Protein product: CASSTQGSLSQPQHF.

This clonotype has more than one count but fewer than ten. This chain connects TRBV10-3 to TRBJ2-5; D gene unclear. V was cut by 4 bases and J by 2 bases, with 11 bases left in between. This CDR3 is 14 amino acids long. CDR1 and CDR2 (germline): ENHRY, SYGVKD. CDR3 in DNA: TGTGCCATCAGTGCCCGGGCGCTACAAGAGACCCAGTACTTC. Residues: CAISARALQETQYF.

Only a few counts were recorded for this clonotype. The chain has TRBV6-5 and TRBJ1-1, with 7 bases lining up with TRBD1. V shed 11 bases, J shed 3 bases, and the junction held 12 bases outside the gene matches. Germline CDR1 is MNHEY and CDR2 is SVGAGI. This CDR3 is built from 14 residues. The CDR3: CAAHQRGPDTEAFF. CDR3 coding DNA: TGTGCCGCACACCAGAGGGGGCCCGACACTGAAGCTTTCTTT.

Comment on this clonotype: A junction end diverges from the germline sequence, so it may reflect a read error. The gene calls are TRBV4-3 and TRBJ2-7, with TRBD2 matching over 8 bases. Germline V gives CDR1 LGHNA, CDR2 YSLEER. CDR3 length equals 17 residues. DNA of the CDR3: TGCACCAGCAGCCAAGACCCATTGAGCGGGGGATCCTACGAGCAGTACTTC. Translating gives CTSSQDPLSGGSYEQYF.

The chain employs TRBV29-1 and TRBJ2-3; 8 nucleotides agree with TRBD2. This CDR3 has 15 amino acids. Germline trimming cut 4 bases from V and 5 bases from J; bases unmatched to any gene: 11. Germline assignment: CDR1 SQVTM and CDR2 ANQGSEA. The CDR3 DNA reads TGCAGCGTTGGAAAGCGGGGGACACGGGGAGATACGCAGTATTTT. Residues: CSVGKRGTRGDTQYF.

The chain recombines TRBV9 with TRBJ1-6; 11 bases match TRBD1. Looked up from germline, CDR1 is SGDLS and CDR2 is YYNGEE. This CDR3 spans 15 amino acids. With V trimmed by 4 bases and J by 7 bases, 4 bases remained unmatched. CDR3 in DNA: TGTGCCAGCAGCTCGCGGACAGGGGGCAATTCACCCCTCCACTTT. This sequence encodes CASSSRTGGNSPLHF.

This clonotype was recorded only once. The V gene is TRBV4-2, the J gene TRBJ2-5; 8 bases fit TRBD1. Near its end, the DNA agrees better with TRBJ2-7, so the J call may be wrong. CDR3 length equals 14 residues. Germline V gene sequence: CDR1 LGHNA, CDR2 YNFKEQ. Here the CDR3 reads CASSQDTGGYEQYF. The DNA of the CDR3 is TGTGCCAGCAGCCAAGATACAGGGGGCTACGAGCAGTACTTC.

The chain has TRBV4-1 and TRBJ1-2, with D hard to call. The germline V and J ends were trimmed by 4 bases and 0 bases, with 9 bases remaining between them. Germline CDR1 reads MGHRA; CDR2 reads YSYEKL. This CDR3 region has 14 residues. CDR3 amino acids: CASSLDDSNYGYTF. The CDR3 DNA is TGCGCCAGCAGCCTGGACGATTCTAACTATGGCTACACCTTC.

The CDR3 reads CSVGGQGTSYNEQFF. The DNA of the CDR3 is TGCAGCGTTGGGGGACAGGGGACTTCCTACAATGAGCAGTTCTTC. The V and J genes are TRBV29-1 and TRBJ2-1, with TRBD1 matching 10 bases. Losses at the gene ends were 4 bases for V and 1 base for J; bases not matched to a gene: 4. The germline gives CDR1 SQVTM, CDR2 ANQGSEA. CDR3 size: 15 residues.

This sequence joins TRBV27 and TRBJ1-3; no reliable D call. Per the germline V gene, CDR1 is MNHEY and CDR2 is SMNVEV (reference sequence). V was trimmed by 2 bases and J by 1 base, leaving 12 bases between them. The CDR3 spans 16 residues. Here the CDR3 reads CASSLNPPESGNTIYF. DNA of the CDR3: TGTGCCAGCAGTTTAAACCCCCCGGAATCTGGAAACACCATATATTTT.

The chain is built from TRBV11-2 and TRBJ2-1, with TRBD2 as a possible D gene (5 bases). Germline-derived CDR1 and CDR2 are SGHAT and FQNNGV. V lost 5 bases and J lost 7, with 15 bases in between. The CDR3 is made up of 14 amino acids. CDR3 region: CASSPRGGLNEQFF. The CDR3 nucleotides are TGTGCCAGCAGCCCGCGTGGAGGCCTTAATGAGCAGTTCTTC.

On this clonotype itself: Germline and junction disagree at one end, which may indicate a read error. The chain recombines TRBV12-3 or TRBV12-4 with TRBJ2-7, with D possibly matching TRBD1 (5 bases). This CDR3 spans 13 amino acids. The DNA for the CDR3 is TGTGACAGCAGTCTTGTGGGGCCTTACGAGCAGTACTTC. Protein: CDSSLVGPYEQYF.

The J gene is TRBJ2-5, the V gene TRBV7-2; possibly TRBD1 for D (7 bases). The J call is uncertain, as TRBJ2-7 better fits the DNA end. CDR3 length: 15 residues. Germline CDR1 is SGHTA and CDR2 is FQGNSA. The CDR3 DNA reads as TGTGCCAGCAGCTTAGAACAGGGGAGGTGGAACGAGCAGTACTTC. Encoded protein: CASSLEQGRWNEQYF.

This clonotype was seen only a few times. The chain links TRBV4-1 to TRBJ1-1, with a tentative D call TRBD1 (6 bases). The CDR3 consists of 14 residues. V lost 7 bases, J lost 4 bases, and 16 bases lay in between. Germline CDR1 MGHRA, CDR2 YSYEKL. The CDR3 here is CASNHLGGVTEAFF. The CDR3 DNA is TGCGCCAGCAACCACCTAGGGGGAGTCACTGAAGCTTTCTTT.

This clonotype showed up many times. The V gene is TRBV20-1, the J gene TRBJ2-5; D is undetermined. Deletions cut 0 bases from V and 1 base from J, with 6 bases between. Germline CDR1 is DFQATT and CDR2 is SNEGSKA (reference sequence). The CDR3 length is 13 residues. This CDR3 is CSARDHSQETQYF. The CDR3 DNA reads as TGCAGTGCTAGAGATCACAGCCAAGAGACCCAGTACTTC.

V is TRBV10-3 and J is TRBJ1-1; tentative D call: TRBD1 (6 bases). V lost 4 bases, J lost 5 bases, and 11 bases lay in between. From germline, CDR1 is ENHRY and CDR2 SYGVKD. The CDR3 has 13 residues. DNA for the CDR3: TGTGCCATCAGTGGAGAAGGGGGGACTGAAGCTTTCTTT. Amino acids: CAISGEGGTEAFF.

The rearrangement links TRBV4-1 to TRBJ2-2; 8 bases agree with TRBD2. There are 16 residues in the CDR3. CDR1 MGHRA and CDR2 YSYEKL come from the germline V gene. The trim removed 3 bases at V and 0 bases at J, leaving 3 bases unmatched. CDR3 sequence: CASSHLGLANTGELFF. CDR3 bases: TGCGCCAGCAGCCACTTGGGACTAGCGAACACCGGGGAGCTGTTTTTT.

This clonotype was observed a handful of times. J is TRBJ2-5 and V is TRBV7-9; 7 bases align to TRBD2. This CDR3 is built from 18 residues. CDR1 is SEHNR, CDR2 FQNEAQ, per germline (reference sequence). The J segment lost 3 bases and the V segment lost 1 base, leaving 14 bases of the junction unmatched. The CDR3 sequence is CASSLEVLYLAAKETQYF. DNA for the CDR3: TGTGCCAGCAGCTTAGAAGTCTTGTATCTAGCGGCTAAAGAGACCCAGTACTTC.